Listed here are 32 T cell receptor beta chains from one sample, sequenced in a study of cytomegalovirus exposure and HLA in healthy donors. Assay used: immunoSEQ multiplex PCR; TCRdb lists only in-frame clones, some missing. This table holds about 360,000 clones, just over 85% found once. Specimen: PBMCs. Receptors were obtained from a woman aged 18-29 years in good health and CMV-seronegative.

The chain recombines TRBV4-1 with TRBJ1-1; possible D gene TRBD1, 6 bases. The CDR3 consists of 15 residues. The V and J ends lost 0 bases and 3 bases respectively, with 11 bases between them. Germline-derived CDR1 and CDR2 are MGHRA and YSYEKL. DNA of the CDR3: TGCGCCAGCAGCCAAGATGCCAGGGGATACACTGAAGCTTTCTTT. Translation: CASSQDARGYTEAFF.

The chain is built from TRBV29-1 and TRBJ1-2, with unresolved D. V shed 3 bases and J shed 4 bases, with 12 bases lying between them. CDR1 and CDR2 from the germline V gene are SQVTM and ANQGSEA. The CDR3 spans 13 residues. CDR3: CSVDGGESYGYTF. The DNA for the CDR3 is TGCAGCGTTGACGGAGGTGAAAGCTATGGCTACACCTTC.

This clone was picked up one time. The chain has TRBV5-1 and TRBJ1-1; D not resolved. The CDR3 covers 14 residues. Trimming shortened V by 2 bases and J by 0 bases, and 8 bases separated the two germline ends. Germline CDR1 and CDR2: SGHRS and YFSETQ. DNA of the CDR3: TGCGCCAGCAGCTTTACCCTATTGAACACTGAAGCTTTCTTT. Translating it yields CASSFTLLNTEAFF.

The V gene is TRBV5-1, the J gene TRBJ1-1; 7 positions agree with TRBD1. This CDR3 contains 14 residues. From germline, CDR1 is SGHRS and CDR2 YFSETQ. The J segment lost 5 bases and the V segment lost 2 bases, leaving 6 bases of the junction unmatched. CDR3 amino acids: CASSLLQGQTEAFF. The DNA for the CDR3 is TGCGCCAGCAGCTTACTACAGGGGCAAACTGAAGCTTTCTTT.

The rearrangement joins TRBV5-4 to TRBJ2-1; 12 bases align to TRBD1. Per the germline V gene, CDR1 is SGHNT and CDR2 is YYREEE (reference sequence). V lost 3 bases and J lost 4; bases outside the gene matches: 11. This CDR3 is 18 amino acids long. This chain's CDR3 is CASSSGQGASGIYNEQFF. The DNA for the CDR3 is TGTGCCAGCAGCTCGGGACAGGGGGCTTCCGGGATATACAATGAGCAGTTCTTC. Combining the CDR3 with reference TRBV5-4 and TRBJ2-1 gives the whole variable domain ETGVTQSPTHLIKTRGQQVTLRCSSQSGHNTVSWYQQALGQGPQFIFQYYREEENGRGNFPPRFSGLQFPNYSSELNVNALELDDSALYLCASSSGQGASGIYNEQFFGPGTRLTVL.

This clone showed up just once. J is TRBJ2-2 and V is TRBV6-5, with 7 bases fitting TRBD1. The V gene's germline CDR1 is MNHEY and CDR2 SVGAGI. Trimming cost V 4 bases and J 0 bases; bases outside gene matches: 2. This CDR3 is 15 amino acids long. The DNA of the CDR3 is TGTGCCAGCAGTTCAGGGACAGCGAACACCGGGGAGCTGTTTTTT. The encoded protein is CASSSGTANTGELFF.

The chain carries TRBV7-9 and TRBJ1-3; 7 positions match TRBD1. The CDR3 has 13 amino acids. The V gene end was trimmed by 6 bases and the J gene end by 6 bases; junction bases not matched to a gene: 5. Germline loops: CDR1 SEHNR, CDR2 FQNEAQ (reference sequence). The CDR3 protein is CASSYGTENTIYF. CDR3 DNA sequence: TGTGCCAGCAGTTACGGGACAGAAAACACCATATATTTT.

This clone was found once. The CDR3 loop reads CASSLAPLNTEAFF. As DNA, the CDR3 is TGTGCCAGCAGTTTAGCGCCTCTGAACACTGAAGCTTTCTTT. This rearrangement joins TRBV27 to TRBJ1-1, with no clear D. With 2 bases removed from V and 0 bases from J, the gap between germline ends came to 7 bases. The CDR3 extends over 14 amino acids. Germline assignment: CDR1 MNHEY and CDR2 SMNVEV (reference sequence).

V usage is TRBV2 and J usage is TRBJ2-2, with TRBD2 identical over 10 bases. Germline CDR1 reads SNHLY; CDR2 reads FYNNEI. CDR3 length: 18 residues. J was trimmed by 6 bases and V by 7 bases; bases with no gene match: 17. The CDR3: CASIERLAGGGGAGELFF. As DNA, the CDR3 is TGTGCCAGCATAGAAAGATTAGCGGGAGGAGGAGGAGCCGGGGAGCTGTTTTTT.

This chain connects TRBV7-2 to TRBJ1-5, with a tentative D call TRBD1 (6 bases). The CDR3 is 14 residues long. Germline CDR1 is SGHTA and CDR2 is FQGNSA. The V gene lost 5 bases and the J gene lost 8 bases, with 16 bases spanning the gap. This CDR3 is CASSKGGGNEPQHF. CDR3 in DNA: TGTGCCAGCAGCAAAGGGGGAGGGAACGAGCCCCAGCATTTT.

The genes are TRBV27 and TRBJ1-6, with 11 bases identical to TRBD1. Losses at the gene ends were 5 bases for V and 3 bases for J; bases not matched to a gene: 3. The germline V gene encodes CDR1 MNHEY and CDR2 SMNVEV (reference sequence). This CDR3 is built from 16 residues. The CDR3 region has the DNA TGTGCCAGCAGTCCCGGGACAGGGGGCTATAATTCACCCCTCCACTTT. Translation: CASSPGTGGYNSPLHF.

The rearrangement joins TRBV6-1 to TRBJ2-7; 7 bases map to TRBD1. Trimming took 2 bases from V and 3 from J; bases not matched to a gene: 10. The CDR3 spans 16 residues. Germline CDR1 and CDR2: MNHNS and SASEGT. The CDR3 region is CASSEFETGIVYEQYF. CDR3 nucleotides: TGTGCCAGCAGTGAATTTGAGACAGGGATCGTCTACGAGCAGTACTTC.

The V call is TRBV7-9, the J call TRBJ1-4; D unresolved. Trimming removed 5 bases at V and 8 bases at J, with 9 bases between. The CDR3 is made up of 12 amino acids. The V gene's germline CDR1 is SEHNR and CDR2 FQNEAQ (reference sequence). As DNA, the CDR3 is TGTGCCAGCAGCCCGCACAGAGAAAAACTGTTTTTT. Its translation is CASSPHREKLFF.

The chain recombines TRBV28 with TRBJ1-2; TRBD1 aligns across 9 bases. Germline V gene data show CDR1 as MDHEN and CDR2 as SYDVKM. This CDR3 region has 12 residues. Trimming at V came to 11 bases and at J to 3 bases, leaving 4 bases not matched to a gene. CDR3 residues: CASRTGDYGYTF. The CDR3 coding sequence is TGTGCCTCCAGGACAGGGGACTATGGCTACACCTTC.

The rearrangement links TRBV25-1 to TRBJ2-5, with TRBD2 matching 10 bases. V lost 8 bases, J lost 4 bases, and 7 bases stayed unmatched. Germline-derived CDR1 and CDR2 are MGHDK and SYGVNS. This CDR3 has 14 amino acids. The CDR3 is CASGPLAGGETQYF. The DNA for the CDR3 is TGTGCCAGCGGTCCCTTAGCGGGAGGAGAGACCCAGTACTTC.

This chain connects TRBV18 to TRBJ1-1; 8 positions agree with TRBD1. The CDR3 runs to 15 residues. The germline V gene encodes CDR1 KGHSH and CDR2 LQKENI. The J segment lost 3 bases and the V segment lost 3 bases, leaving 6 bases of the junction unmatched. For the CDR3, the DNA is TGTGCCAGCTCACCGAGGACAGGGACCGACACTGAAGCTTTCTTT. Encoded protein: CASSPRTGTDTEAFF.

The J gene is TRBJ2-2, the V gene TRBV7-9; D may be TRBD2 (5 bases). Germline V gene data show CDR1 as SEHNR and CDR2 as FQNEAQ (reference sequence). The CDR3 runs 13 residues. V lost 4 bases to trimming and J lost 7 bases, with 10 bases between them. CDR3 bases: TGTGCCAGCAGCTCCCCCGGGGACGGGGAGCTGTTTTTT. Translation: CASSSPGDGELFF.

This clone was counted only a few times. The V and J genes are TRBV9 and TRBJ2-5; 8 positions agree with TRBD1. The CDR3 is 12 residues long. Germline V gene sequence: CDR1 SGDLS, CDR2 YYNGEE. The CDR3 sequence is CGAGQGQETQYF. CDR3 nucleotides: TGTGGGGCAGGACAGGGCCAAGAGACCCAGTACTTC.

The chain links TRBV2 to TRBJ2-6; 12 positions agree with TRBD2. Losses at the gene ends were 8 bases for V and 0 bases for J; bases not matched to a gene: 14. The CDR3 consists of 20 residues. Germline V CDR1 and CDR2: SNHLY, FYNNEI. The CDR3 bases are TGTGCCAGCGCGGGGTACTGGACTAGCGGGGAGTCCTCTGGGGCCAACGTCCTGACTTTC. Its protein product is CASAGYWTSGESSGANVLTF.

The chain has TRBV2 and TRBJ1-1; 9 bases line up with TRBD1. The germline V gene has CDR1 SNHLY and CDR2 FYNNEI. Germline trimming cut 6 bases from V and 1 base from J; bases unmatched to any gene: 6. The CDR3 extends over 15 amino acids. The CDR3 DNA reads TGTGCCAGCAGGGGGACAGGGAGTACGAACACTGAAGCTTTCTTT. Amino acid sequence: CASRGTGSTNTEAFF.

This chain joins TRBV4-2 and TRBJ2-7, with D tentatively TRBD1 (5 bases). Looked up from germline, CDR1 is LGHNA and CDR2 is YNFKEQ. The CDR3 is made up of 14 amino acids. V shed 2 bases and J shed 2 bases, with 10 bases lying between them. The CDR3 nucleotides read TGTGCCAGCAGCCAACGACAGCAGGCCTACGAGCAGTACTTC. Protein sequence: CASSQRQQAYEQYF.

This clone turned up a few times. V gene TRBV2 combines with J gene TRBJ1-6; D might be TRBD1 (5 bases). The CDR3 contains 13 residues. V was cut by 6 bases and J by 10 bases, with 13 bases left in between. CDR1 and CDR2 (germline): SNHLY, FYNNEI. The CDR3 bases are TGTGCCAGCAGGCAGGGTCCCACCTCACCCCTCCACTTT. Translating it yields CASRQGPTSPLHF. The full variable domain, completed using reference TRBV2 and TRBJ1-6, is EPEVTQTPSHQVTQMGQEVILRCVPISNHLYFYWYRQILGQKVEFLVSFYNNEISEKSEIFDDQFSVERPDGSNFTLKIRSTKLEDSAMYFCASRQGPTSPLHFGNGTRLTVT.

This clone showed up just once. The V gene is TRBV11-2, the J gene TRBJ1-6; D gene ambiguous. There are 15 residues in the CDR3. Trimming shortened V by 6 bases and J by 7 bases, and 16 bases separated the two germline ends. CDR1 and CDR2 (germline): SGHAT, FQNNGV. Here the CDR3 DNA reads TGTGCCAGCAGAACAGAGCGGGGAAGAAATTCACCCCTCCACTTT. Residues: CASRTERGRNSPLHF.

On this clone: Other DNA sequences within the sample encode an identical CDR3. This chain uses TRBV11-2 with TRBJ2-7; D gene ambiguous. Deletions cut 5 bases from V and 0 bases from J, with 2 bases between. This CDR3 has 11 residues. Per germline, CDR1 SGHAT and CDR2 FQNNGV. CDR3 nucleotides: TGTGCCAGCAGCCACTCCTACGAGCAGTACTTC. Translating it yields CASSHSYEQYF.

The chain has TRBV6-6 and TRBJ2-1, with D possibly matching TRBD1 (6 bases). The CDR3 sequence is 16 residues long. Trimming cost V 6 bases and J 5 bases, with 20 bases left between them. Germline CDR1 MNHNY, CDR2 SVGAGI (reference sequence). The CDR3 loop is CASSELSGTLNNEQFF. The CDR3, as DNA: TGTGCCAGCAGCGAACTATCCGGGACACTTAACAATGAGCAGTTCTTC.

This clone showed up just a few times. The chain carries TRBV19 and TRBJ1-2; tentative D call: TRBD1 (5 bases). Trimming took off 3 bases at V and 4 bases at J, with 9 bases between the two ends. CDR1 and CDR2 from the germline V gene are LNHDA and SQIVND (reference sequence). The CDR3 has 13 residues. In DNA form, the CDR3 reads TGTGCCAGTAGTATCGCAGGGCCCTATGGCTACACCTTC. It yields the protein CASSIAGPYGYTF.

The chain links TRBV4-1 to TRBJ2-1; D gene unclear. Trimming pared 1 base from V and 0 bases from J, leaving 13 bases between. This CDR3 spans 17 amino acids. Germline-derived CDR1 and CDR2 are MGHRA and YSYEKL. The CDR3, as DNA: TGCGCCAGCAGCCAAGTTGATATGGGCTTCTCCTACAATGAGCAGTTCTTC. Its translation is CASSQVDMGFSYNEQFF.

The rearrangement links TRBV27 to TRBJ1-2; 8 nucleotides agree with TRBD1. CDR3 length equals 16 residues. V dropped 4 bases and J dropped 4; count of bases not matched to a gene: 11. Germline CDR1 MNHEY, CDR2 SMNVEV (reference sequence). The chain's CDR3 is CASSWTGLPEVYGYTF. The CDR3 DNA reads as TGTGCCAGCAGTTGGACAGGGCTCCCAGAGGTCTATGGCTACACCTTC.

The V gene is TRBV10-2, the J gene TRBJ2-7; D is unclear. V was cut by 0 bases and J by 1 base, with 7 bases left in between. Per germline, CDR1 WSHSY and CDR2 SAAADI. CDR3 length: 14 amino acids. DNA for the CDR3: TGCGCCAGCAGTGAGTCGCTCGGGTCCTACGAGCAGTACTTC. Translated, it gives CASSESLGSYEQYF.

Details on this clone: One junction end disagrees with the germline gene, perhaps due to a read error. The chain combines TRBV2 with TRBJ2-1; 14 nucleotides match TRBD2. This CDR3 has 14 amino acids. Germline V gene lookup returns CDR1 SNHLY and CDR2 FYNNEI. The chain's CDR3 is CAGRTSGRFNEQFF. The CDR3 nucleotides are TGTGCCGGCAGGACTAGCGGGAGGTTCAATGAGCAGTTCTTC.

This rearrangement joins TRBV11-2 to TRBJ1-6; no definite D call. V lost 5 bases and J lost 2, with 13 bases in between. Germline V gives CDR1 SGHAT, CDR2 FQNNGV. This CDR3 comprises 16 residues. The CDR3 nucleotides are TGTGCCAGCAGCCCTTCGCGGAAGCCCTATAATTCACCCCTCCACTTT. This encodes CASSPSRKPYNSPLHF.

This clone was detected a few times. The genes are TRBV5-1 and TRBJ1-1; 7 nucleotides line up with TRBD1. The CDR3 covers 14 residues. Germline CDR1 is SGHRS and CDR2 is YFSETQ. Germline trimming cut 4 bases from V and 0 bases from J; bases unmatched to any gene: 3. In DNA form, the CDR3 reads TGCGCCAGCAGCCCGGACAGGATGAACACTGAAGCTTTCTTT. It translates to CASSPDRMNTEAFF.